The 27 T cell receptor beta chains reported below all come from one sample, sequenced in a study of siplizumab effects on memory and regulatory T cells (dated by TCRdb to about 2019). Libraries were made using the immunoSEQ multiplex PCR assay. Imported from immuneACCESS, the table was reduced by TCRdb to in-frame sequences with V and J called. These copies leave out some clones; in studies compared against another copy, an unresolved V gene accounts for under half, and the cause of the remainder is not known. The sample table shows more than 95,000 clones, and over 85% are seen once. Of the sample, around 0.62% falls within the top ten clones. Sequenced input: Tregs sorted from blood. The receptors shown here come from a human donor in good health.

The V gene is TRBV11-1, the J gene TRBJ2-5, with D unresolved. Germline V gene sequence: CDR1 SGHAT, CDR2 FQDESV (reference sequence). This CDR3 is 13 amino acids long. Between the trimmed V and J ends, which lost 5 bases and 4 bases, there was a span of 11 bases. The CDR3 DNA reads TGTGCCAGCAGCCAAGGGCCTAGAGAGACCCAGTACTTC. Translated, it gives CASSQGPRETQYF.

This sequence joins TRBV5-1 and TRBJ2-2, with D tentatively TRBD1 (6 bases). The germline V and J ends were trimmed by 3 bases and 1 base, with 13 bases remaining between them. Germline V CDR1 and CDR2: SGHRS, YFSETQ. The CDR3 is 16 amino acids. The CDR3 DNA is TGCGCCAGCAGCTCCGGGACACTCCAGAACACCGGGGAGCTGTTTTTT. Translation gives CASSSGTLQNTGELFF.

The gene calls are TRBV9 and TRBJ2-3; no clear D. Germline loops: CDR1 SGDLS, CDR2 YYNGEE. V shed 0 bases and J shed 0 bases, with 8 bases lying between them. CDR3 length equals 15 residues. CDR3 loop: CASSVVASSTDTQYF. The CDR3 DNA is TGTGCCAGCAGCGTAGTCGCTTCGAGCACAGATACGCAGTATTTT.

This clone came up once. The gene calls are TRBV6-6 and TRBJ2-7, with 8 bases aligning to TRBD1. The J segment lost 6 bases and the V segment lost 2 bases, leaving 6 bases of the junction unmatched. The length of the CDR3 is 14 residues. Germline CDR1 MNHNY, CDR2 SVGAGI (reference sequence). The CDR3 protein is CASSYPGQGLEQYF. CDR3 nucleotides: TGTGCCAGCAGTTACCCCGGACAGGGTCTCGAGCAGTACTTC.

V gene TRBV10-3 combines with J gene TRBJ2-1; D perhaps matches TRBD2 (5 bases). The CDR3 is 17 residues long. Germline V lookup: CDR1 ENHRY, CDR2 SYGVKD. V shed 3 bases and J shed 2 bases, with 17 bases lying between them. In DNA form, the CDR3 reads TGTGCCATCAGTGAAAGGTCTAGCAGTCAGACCTACAATGAGCAGTTCTTC. Protein sequence: CAISERSSSQTYNEQFF.

J is TRBJ2-5 and V is TRBV18; no firm D call. Germline V CDR1 and CDR2: KGHSH, LQKENI. The V end lost 3 bases, the J end lost 1 base, and 9 bases lay between the germline ends. CDR3 length equals 14 residues. CDR3 coding DNA: TGTGCCAGCTCACCTCTCGGCAGCCAAGAGACCCAGTACTTC. It encodes CASSPLGSQETQYF.

This sequence joins TRBV5-4 and TRBJ1-3; the D gene is possibly TRBD1 (5 bases). Germline loops: CDR1 SGHNT, CDR2 YYREEE (reference sequence). This CDR3 region has 16 residues. V gave up 4 bases and J gave up 0 bases, with 14 bases separating them. The CDR3 loop reads CASSRGRAYSGNTIYF. CDR3 nucleotides: TGTGCCAGCAGCCGTGGCAGGGCCTACTCTGGAAACACCATATATTTT.

J is TRBJ1-1 and V is TRBV4-3; 7 bases map to TRBD1. The CDR3 is 16 amino acids. Germline V lookup: CDR1 LGHNA, CDR2 YSLEER. V lost 1 base and J lost 3; bases outside the gene matches: 8. CDR3 nucleotide sequence: TGCGCCAGCAGCCAAGCCCCACTCAGGGGGTACACTGAAGCTTTCTTT. Translation gives CASSQAPLRGYTEAFF.

J is TRBJ1-6 and V is TRBV19; D remains ambiguous. The CDR3 runs 14 residues. Germline V CDR1 and CDR2: LNHDA, SQIVND (reference sequence). Between the trimmed V and J ends, which lost 7 bases and 4 bases, there was a span of 11 bases. This chain's CDR3 is CASKKETYNSPLHF. CDR3 coding DNA: TGTGCCAGTAAGAAGGAAACTTATAATTCACCCCTCCACTTT.

The rearrangement joins TRBV5-1 to TRBJ2-1; possibly TRBD2 for D (5 bases). V lost 0 bases and J 2 bases, leaving 6 bases between the germline ends. Germline CDR1 and CDR2: SGHRS and YFSETQ. The CDR3 runs 14 residues. The CDR3 loop reads CASSLAGTYNEQFF. The DNA for the CDR3 is TGCGCCAGCAGCTTGGCCGGGACCTACAATGAGCAGTTCTTC. The whole variable domain, remainder taken from reference TRBV5-1 and TRBJ2-1, is KAGVTQTPRYLIKTRGQQVTLSCSPISGHRSVSWYQQTPGQGLQFLFEYFSETQRNKGNFPGRFSGRQFSNSRSEMNVSTLELGDSALYLCASSLAGTYNEQFFGPGTRLTVL.

This sequence joins TRBV11-2 and TRBJ2-7, with D possibly TRBD1 on 6 matching bases. Germline CDR1 SGHAT, CDR2 FQNNGV. V lost 4 bases to trimming and J lost 0 bases, with 10 bases between them. The CDR3 covers 14 residues. In DNA, the CDR3 is TGTGCCAGCAGCTCACAGGGTCGCTCCTACGAGCAGTACTTC. Translated, it gives CASSSQGRSYEQYF.

This clone was seen a single time. The chain links TRBV11-3 to TRBJ2-5; TRBD1 matches at 7 bases. Unmatched junction bases numbered 10, after V lost 5 bases and J lost 7 bases. Per the germline V gene, CDR1 is SGHNT and CDR2 is YENEEA. CDR3 length: 14 amino acids. CDR3 sequence reads: CASSPRWDSGTQYF. As DNA, the CDR3 is TGTGCCAGCAGCCCAAGATGGGACAGCGGGACCCAGTACTTC.

This clone was recorded a few times. V and J are TRBV7-8 and TRBJ2-7, with a possible D match to TRBD2 (5 bases). The CDR3 consists of 14 residues. Trimming shortened V by 3 bases and J by 7 bases, and 16 bases separated the two germline ends. Germline V gives CDR1 SGHVS, CDR2 FQNEAQ. The CDR3 DNA follows: TGTGCCAGCAGCTTCGACTTAAACCCGGGGGAGCAGTACTTC. It encodes CASSFDLNPGEQYF.

The gene calls are TRBV10-3 and TRBJ1-2, with unresolved D. The germline V gene encodes CDR1 ENHRY and CDR2 SYGVKD. CDR3 size: 12 residues. Deletions cut 0 bases from V and 3 bases from J, with 2 bases between. The CDR3 DNA reads TGTGCCATCAGTGAGTCGTACTATGGCTACACCTTC. Protein product: CAISESYYGYTF.

The rearrangement joins TRBV18 to TRBJ1-3; no reliable D call. The CDR3 extends over 16 amino acids. Trimming took off 2 bases at V and 0 bases at J, with 11 bases between the two ends. The germline V gene has CDR1 KGHSH and CDR2 LQKENI. The CDR3 here is CASSPAVHSSGNTIYF. CDR3 coding DNA: TGTGCCAGCTCACCAGCGGTTCACTCCTCTGGAAACACCATATATTTT.

V is TRBV5-4 and J is TRBJ1-3, with a possible D match to TRBD1 (5 bases). Trimming pared 5 bases from V and 8 bases from J, leaving 23 bases between. CDR1 is SGHNT and CDR2 is YYREEE in the germline V gene (reference sequence). This CDR3 is built from 16 residues. CDR3 protein: CASRQTYRTPSDTIYF. CDR3 coding DNA: TGTGCCAGCAGACAGACCTACAGGACCCCATCGGACACCATATATTTT.

Only one count was recorded for this clone. The chain carries TRBV11-2 and TRBJ2-7; D is unresolved. Germline V gives CDR1 SGHAT, CDR2 FQNNGV. CDR3 size: 12 residues. Between the trimmed V and J ends, which lost 4 bases and 6 bases, there was a span of 10 bases. The CDR3 loop reads CASSWRAGEQYF. CDR3 DNA sequence: TGTGCCAGCAGCTGGCGAGCTGGCGAGCAGTACTTC. The full variable domain, its missing parts supplied by reference TRBV11-2 and TRBJ2-7, is EAGVAQSPRYKIIEKRQSVAFWCNPISGHATLYWYQQILGQGPKLLIQFQNNGVVDDSQLPKDRFSAERLKGVDSTLKIQPAKLEDSAVYLCASSWRAGEQYFGPGTRLTVT.

The chain couples TRBV19 to TRBJ1-4, with no clear D. The CDR3 is 14 residues long. The germline gives CDR1 LNHDA, CDR2 SQIVND (reference sequence). V was pared by 6 bases and J by 2 bases, with 10 bases between. The CDR3 DNA reads TGTGCCAGTAGGCGGGAAGGGACTAATGAAAAACTGTTTTTT. This gives the protein CASRREGTNEKLFF.

V and J are TRBV5-4 and TRBJ2-1; no reliable D call. The CDR3 contains 17 residues. Germline CDR1 reads SGHNT; CDR2 reads YYREEE (reference sequence). V shed 0 bases and J shed 0 bases, with 13 bases lying between them. CDR3 sequence reads: CASSLAWTGRSYNEQFF. In DNA, the CDR3 is TGTGCCAGCAGCTTGGCATGGACGGGCCGCTCCTACAATGAGCAGTTCTTC.

This chain links TRBV6-6 with TRBJ1-6; the match to TRBD1 covers 7 bases. The CDR3 is 14 amino acids. The V gene end was trimmed by 7 bases and the J gene end by 7 bases; junction bases not matched to a gene: 7. CDR1 and CDR2 (germline): MNHNY, SVGAGI (reference sequence). The DNA for the CDR3 is TGTGCCAGCACCAAGGCGGACAGGAATTCACCCCTCCACTTT. Encoded protein: CASTKADRNSPLHF.

The chain uses TRBV10-2 and TRBJ2-7, with 7 bases matching TRBD2. V shed 5 bases, J shed 0 bases, and the junction held 10 bases outside the gene matches. This CDR3 spans 16 amino acids. Germline V gene data show CDR1 as WSHSY and CDR2 as SAAADI. The CDR3 nucleotides are TGCGCCAGCAGTCTGGGATCTAGCGGTTCCTCCTACGAGCAGTACTTC. This codes for CASSLGSSGSSYEQYF.

The chain carries TRBV7-2 and TRBJ2-1; possible D gene TRBD2, 6 bases. The V end lost 1 base, the J end lost 11 bases, and 12 bases lay between the germline ends. The V gene's germline CDR1 is SGHTA and CDR2 FQGNSA. The CDR3 has 13 residues. The CDR3 nucleotides are TGTGCCAGCAGCTTAGAACAGCGGGTCCAGCAGTTCTTC. It yields the protein CASSLEQRVQQFF.

V is TRBV2 and J is TRBJ2-3; D tentatively fits TRBD1 or TRBD2 (6 bases each). Trimming pared 8 bases from V and 5 bases from J, leaving 11 bases between. Per germline, CDR1 SNHLY and CDR2 FYNNEI. CDR3 size: 12 residues. For the CDR3, the DNA is TGTGCCAGCGGGGGGCGAGGAGATACGCAGTATTTT. The encoded protein is CASGGRGDTQYF.

The V call is TRBV2, the J call TRBJ1-4; 10 bases line up with TRBD1. The CDR3 loop spans 15 amino acids. In germline, CDR1 is SNHLY, CDR2 FYNNEI. The V segment lost 6 bases and the J segment 3 bases; nucleotides outside the gene matches: 4. CDR3: CASRDRGRANEKLFF. CDR3 nucleotides: TGTGCCAGCAGAGACAGGGGGCGAGCTAATGAAAAACTGTTTTTT.

This clone was observed a single time. The chain carries TRBV4-2 and TRBJ2-7; D remains unclear. With 0 bases removed from V and 4 bases from J, the gap between germline ends came to 4 bases. Germline assignment: CDR1 LGHNA and CDR2 YNFKEQ. The CDR3 spans 12 residues. The CDR3 DNA follows: TGTGCCAGCAGCCAAGACTCATACGAGCAGTACTTC. Its translation is CASSQDSYEQYF.

CDR3 coding DNA: TGTGCCAGCAGCTTCCGGGACGGGGACTACGAGCAGTACTTC. Encoded protein: CASSFRDGDYEQYF. The rearrangement joins TRBV5-4 to TRBJ2-7; either TRBD1 or TRBD2 may supply D (5 bases each). Trimming cost V 2 bases and J 3 bases, with 12 bases left between them. The CDR3 extends over 14 amino acids. Germline CDR1 SGHNT, CDR2 YYREEE (reference sequence).

The J gene is TRBJ2-7, the V gene TRBV6-1; the match to TRBD1 covers 7 bases. The germline gives CDR1 MNHNS, CDR2 SASEGT. V dropped 0 bases and J dropped 11; count of bases not matched to a gene: 4. The CDR3 spans 12 residues. CDR3 DNA sequence: TGTGCCAGCAGTGAAGCGGGGCAGGGGGAGTACTTC. Protein: CASSEAGQGEYF.